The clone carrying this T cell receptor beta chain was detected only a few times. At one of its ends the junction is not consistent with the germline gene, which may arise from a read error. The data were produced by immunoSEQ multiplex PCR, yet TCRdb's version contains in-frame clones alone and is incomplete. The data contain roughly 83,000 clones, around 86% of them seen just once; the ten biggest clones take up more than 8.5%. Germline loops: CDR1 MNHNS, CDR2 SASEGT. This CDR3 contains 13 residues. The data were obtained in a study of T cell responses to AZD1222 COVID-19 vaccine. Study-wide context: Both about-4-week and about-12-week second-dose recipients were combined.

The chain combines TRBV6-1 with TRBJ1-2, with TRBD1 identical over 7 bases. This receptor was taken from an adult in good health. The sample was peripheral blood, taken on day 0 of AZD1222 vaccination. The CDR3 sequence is CASREGTAYGYTF. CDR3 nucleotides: TGTGCCAGCAGGGAAGGGACAGCCTATGGCTACACCTTC.